These 29 T cell receptor beta chains were sequenced from one sample in a study of Ad26.COV2.S vaccination and SARS-CoV-2 variants. Treatment indicated: some 20 received Ad26.COV2.S at low or high dose, single or two shots; 5 received placebo; per-sample allocation not given. Samples analyzed were those drawn on day 63 after the first vaccine or placebo injection. Profiling relied on immunoSEQ multiplex PCR, and the TCRdb table lists in-frame clones only, not all of them. The sample has 250,000 or so clones; roughly 85% are singletons. The sample consisted of peripheral blood, taken in a trial of Ad26.COV2.S vaccine versus placebo. All receptors derive from a person aged 18-65 years who received the Ad26.COV2.S COVID-19 vaccine or a placebo.

V usage is TRBV25-1 and J usage is TRBJ2-1; 10 bases map to TRBD2. The CDR3 covers 16 residues. Trimming took 1 base from V and 7 from J; bases not matched to a gene: 7. Germline CDR1 is MGHDK and CDR2 is SYGVNS. The CDR3 protein is CASSEWGSGRPNEQFF. The CDR3, as DNA: TGTGCCAGCAGTGAATGGGGTAGCGGGAGGCCGAATGAGCAGTTCTTC. The full variable domain, its missing parts supplied by reference TRBV25-1 and TRBJ2-1, is EADIYQTPRYLVIGTGKKITLECSQTMGHDKMYWYQQDPGMELHLIHYSYGVNSTEKGDLSSESTVSRIRTEHFPLTLESARPSHTSQYLCASSEWGSGRPNEQFFGPGTRLTVL.

The chain carries TRBV6-5 and TRBJ2-7, with TRBD1 as a possible D gene (6 bases). From germline, CDR1 is MNHEY and CDR2 SVGAGI. Trimming left V 5 bases short and J 5 bases short, with 13 bases between. This CDR3 comprises 13 residues. The chain's CDR3 is CASSRTAADEQYF. The CDR3 bases are TGTGCCAGCAGTCGGACAGCGGCCGACGAGCAGTACTTC.

This chain links TRBV6-2 or TRBV6-3 with TRBJ1-1; D not certain. V lost 0 bases to trimming and J lost 3 bases, with 14 bases between them. Germline V gene data show CDR1 as MNHEY and CDR2 as SVGEGT. The CDR3 contains 16 residues. The CDR3 protein is CASSYSVGYRHTEAFF. The DNA of the CDR3 is TGTGCCAGCAGTTACTCGGTGGGGTATCGCCACACTGAAGCTTTCTTT.

The chain joins TRBV14 to TRBJ2-5; D call uncertain. V was clipped by 0 bases and J by 4 bases, with 9 bases between them. The CDR3 is 14 amino acids. Germline V gene lookup returns CDR1 SGHDN and CDR2 FVKESK. The CDR3 reads CASSQERRIETQYF. CDR3 DNA: TGTGCCAGCAGCCAAGAGAGGCGAATAGAGACCCAGTACTTC.

This rearrangement joins TRBV4-1 to TRBJ1-6; D remains ambiguous. The CDR3 loop spans 15 amino acids. V was pared by 4 bases and J by 10 bases, with 17 bases between. CDR1 is MGHRA and CDR2 is YSYEKL in the germline V gene. Written as DNA, the CDR3 is TGCGCCAGCAGCCCCAAAAAGGGTTCTAGCTCACCCCTCCACTTT. The encoded protein is CASSPKKGSSSPLHF.

The chain employs TRBV4-3 and TRBJ1-1; D is undetermined. The CDR3 totals 14 residues. The ends were cut back, 2 bases at V and 3 bases at J, with 10 bases in the middle. Germline assignment: CDR1 LGHNA and CDR2 YSLEER. The CDR3 loop reads CASSQPPRHTEAFF. The CDR3, as DNA: TGCGCCAGCAGCCAACCCCCGCGGCACACTGAAGCTTTCTTT.

This chain uses TRBV19 with TRBJ2-1, with D hard to call. Trimming pared 7 bases from V and 5 bases from J, leaving 12 bases between. The CDR3 length is 13 residues. Germline V lookup: CDR1 LNHDA, CDR2 SQIVND (reference sequence). The CDR3 DNA follows: TGTGCCAGTAAATTAGAAGAGCACAATGAGCAGTTCTTC. Its translation: CASKLEEHNEQFF.

This clone was seen a single time. The chain joins TRBV18 to TRBJ2-7; the D is unclear. With 2 bases removed from V and 4 bases from J, the gap between germline ends came to 12 bases. Germline V gene lookup returns CDR1 KGHSH and CDR2 LQKENI. This CDR3 has 14 amino acids. CDR3 loop: CASSPVPTRYEQYF. DNA for the CDR3: TGTGCCAGCTCACCAGTTCCGACCCGATACGAGCAGTACTTC. Looking up the rest from reference TRBV18 and TRBJ2-7 gives the full variable domain: NAGVMQNPRHLVRRRGQEARLRCSPMKGHSHVYWYRQLPEEGLKFMVYLQKENIIDESGMPKERFSAEFPKEGPSILRIQQVVRGDSAAYFCASSPVPTRYEQYFGPGTRLTVT.

This chain links TRBV3-1 (or the pseudogene TRBV3-2) with TRBJ2-3, with TRBD2 identical over 7 bases. The germline gives CDR1 LGHDT, CDR2 YNNKEL (reference sequence). Losses at the gene ends were 5 bases for V and 4 bases for J; bases not matched to a gene: 12. The CDR3 totals 16 residues. In DNA form, the CDR3 reads TGTGCCAGCAGCAACGGACTAGTTAGTAATCCAGATACGCAGTATTTT. Amino acid sequence: CASSNGLVSNPDTQYF.

On this clone: The same CDR3 arises from other DNA sequences in this sample as well. The CDR3 region is CASSQGGSYNEQFF. The CDR3 nucleotides read TGTGCCAGCAGCCAAGGAGGCTCCTACAATGAGCAGTTCTTC. This rearrangement joins TRBV14 to TRBJ2-1, with no clear D. The length of the CDR3 is 14 residues. Germline assignment: CDR1 SGHDN and CDR2 FVKESK. V lost 1 base, J lost 0 bases, and 4 bases lay in between.

The chain is built from TRBV3-1 (or the pseudogene TRBV3-2) and TRBJ1-2; D is unclear. V gave up 0 bases and J gave up 4 bases, with 12 bases separating them. This CDR3 contains 15 residues. From germline, CDR1 is LGHDT and CDR2 YNNKEL (reference sequence). Written as DNA, the CDR3 is TGTGCCAGCAGCCAAGATCTGAACGGACTCTATGGCTACACCTTC. It codes for CASSQDLNGLYGYTF.

The chain combines TRBV5-1 with TRBJ2-1; 7 bases match TRBD2. V gave up 0 bases and J gave up 1 base; unmatched junction bases: 4. The CDR3 is 16 amino acids. Germline CDR1 is SGHRS and CDR2 is YFSETQ. In nucleotides, the CDR3 is TGCGCCAGCAGCTTGGACGCGGGAGAATCCTACAATGAGCAGTTCTTC. This codes for CASSLDAGESYNEQFF.

This chain connects TRBV2 to TRBJ2-2, with 9 bases fitting TRBD2. The germline CDR1 and CDR2 sequences are SNHLY and FYNNEI. Trimming removed 3 bases from V and 7 bases from J; junction bases left unmatched: 6. The CDR3 consists of 15 residues. The CDR3 sequence is CASSDLAGSDGELFF. The DNA for the CDR3 is TGTGCCAGCAGTGACCTAGCGGGATCGGACGGGGAGCTGTTTTTT.

The gene calls are TRBV7-8 and TRBJ1-2, with D unclear. Germline V gene lookup returns CDR1 SGHVS and CDR2 FQNEAQ. V lost 5 bases to trimming and J lost 4 bases, with 23 bases between them. The CDR3 extends over 17 amino acids. The CDR3 is CASSPGNLRGLSYGYTF. The CDR3 DNA reads as TGTGCCAGCAGCCCCGGTAACCTGAGAGGCCTATCCTATGGCTACACCTTC.

The table lists this clone with a few counts. This chain joins TRBV6-4 and TRBJ2-3, with D maybe TRBD1 (6 bases). The CDR3 is 15 residues long. Germline CDR1 MRHNA, CDR2 SNTAGT. V was cut by 5 bases and J by 1 base, with 13 bases left in between. The CDR3 loop reads CASSSRAGGTDTQYF. DNA for the CDR3: TGTGCCAGCAGTTCCCGGGCAGGGGGCACAGATACGCAGTATTTT.

The chain has TRBV6-6 and TRBJ2-2, with D tentatively TRBD1 (6 bases). Germline V gives CDR1 MNHNY, CDR2 SVGAGI (reference sequence). CDR3 size: 12 residues. The V and J ends lost 7 bases and 6 bases respectively, with 9 bases between them. The CDR3 nucleotides are TGTGCCAGCATGGGACATTCCGGGGAGCTGTTTTTT. Amino acid sequence: CASMGHSGELFF.

This sequence joins TRBV3-1 (or the pseudogene TRBV3-2) and TRBJ2-4, with 14 bases aligning to TRBD2. The CDR3 runs to 16 residues. V shed 3 bases and J 4 bases; nucleotides not matched to a gene: 2. Germline assignment: CDR1 LGHDT and CDR2 YNNKEL (reference sequence). This CDR3 reads CASSHRLAGGKNIQYF. Here the CDR3 DNA reads TGTGCCAGCAGCCACCGACTAGCGGGGGGGAAAAACATTCAGTACTTC.

The chain employs TRBV7-5 and TRBJ1-6; the table's D call TRBD1 went unverified against the DNA. TRBV7-5 is tagged as a pseudogene. CDR3 length: 12 amino acids. CDR3 region: CARSPSDSPLHF. The CDR3 DNA reads as TGTGCCAGAAGCCCCTCAGATTCACCCCTCCACTTT.

This rearrangement joins TRBV7-8 to TRBJ2-7; D may correspond to TRBD1 or TRBD2 (5 bases each). V lost 0 bases, J lost 1 base, and 10 bases lay in between. The germline V gene has CDR1 SGHVS and CDR2 FQNEAQ. This CDR3 is built from 15 residues. CDR3 DNA sequence: TGTGCCAGCAGCTTAGCGGGGGTACGGTCCTACGAGCAGTACGTC. Its translation: CASSLAGVRSYEQYV.

The V gene is TRBV18, the J gene TRBJ1-3; possible D gene TRBD1, 6 bases. Germline V gives CDR1 KGHSH, CDR2 LQKENI. Trimming left V 2 bases short and J 4 bases short, with 15 bases between. The CDR3 spans 16 residues. The CDR3 DNA reads as TGTGCCAGCTCACCAGCCCATTACAGGGACGGAAACACCATATATTTT. Its translation: CASSPAHYRDGNTIYF.

This clone was counted between two and nine times. This chain links TRBV27 with TRBJ2-2; tentative D call: TRBD1 (5 bases). Germline lookup yields CDR1 MNHEY and CDR2 SMNVEV (reference sequence). There are 15 residues in the CDR3. V lost 3 bases and J lost 3, with 11 bases in between. The CDR3 DNA reads TGTGCCAGCAGTTTTGACAGAACTTACACCGGGGAGCTGTTTTTT. Its protein product is CASSFDRTYTGELFF.

The chain employs TRBV27 and TRBJ1-6; D is possibly TRBD1 (5 bases). Germline CDR1 and CDR2: MNHEY and SMNVEV (reference sequence). The CDR3 spans 16 residues. V shed 5 bases and J shed 15 bases, with 26 bases lying between them. The CDR3, as DNA: TGTGCCAGCAGTCCCCGCCAGGGTAGCTCCCCTTATCACCTCCACTTT. Encoded protein: CASSPRQGSSPYHLHF.

V and J are TRBV18 and TRBJ2-1, with TRBD1 as a possible D gene (5 bases). Germline V gives CDR1 KGHSH, CDR2 LQKENI. The CDR3 consists of 16 residues. V shed 3 bases and J shed 0 bases, with 12 bases lying between them. CDR3 region: CASSPDSRSSYNEQFF. The DNA of the CDR3 is TGTGCCAGCTCACCTGACAGCAGATCCTCCTACAATGAGCAGTTCTTC.

The V call is TRBV6-5, the J call TRBJ2-7; TRBD1 aligns across 7 bases. Germline assignment: CDR1 MNHEY and CDR2 SVGAGI. Trimming at V came to 2 bases and at J to 6 bases, leaving 4 bases not matched to a gene. CDR3 length: 13 amino acids. DNA of the CDR3: TGTGCCAGCAGTTACCAGACAGGGATCGAGCAGTACTTC. This encodes CASSYQTGIEQYF.

This sequence joins TRBV4-2 and TRBJ2-5; 10 bases match TRBD2. CDR3 length equals 17 residues. The V gene's germline CDR1 is LGHNA and CDR2 YNFKEQ. V lost 0 bases, J lost 2 bases, and 6 bases stayed unmatched. The CDR3, as DNA: TGTGCCAGCAGCCAAGAACCCCAGCGGGGGGGACAAGAGACCCAGTACTTC. Protein product: CASSQEPQRGGQETQYF.

The J gene is TRBJ2-5, the V gene TRBV5-4; no definite D call. The germline V gene has CDR1 SGHNT and CDR2 YYREEE (reference sequence). CDR3 length: 11 residues. The V end lost 4 bases, the J end lost 4 bases, and 5 bases lay between the germline ends. The CDR3 DNA reads as TGTGCCAGCAGCCTGGCAGAGACCCAGTACTTC. Translating gives CASSLAETQYF.

The V gene is TRBV5-1, the J gene TRBJ2-5; 7 nucleotides agree with TRBD2. The CDR3 runs to 15 residues. CDR1 is SGHRS, CDR2 YFSETQ, per germline. The junction had 7 bases not matched to a gene; V was cut back by 0 bases and J by 5 bases. CDR3 region: CASSLDSGGIETQYF. CDR3 nucleotides: TGCGCCAGCAGCTTGGACTCCGGGGGGATCGAGACCCAGTACTTC.

This chain joins TRBV29-1 and TRBJ2-2; D is uncertain. V lost 6 bases to trimming and J lost 5 bases, with 4 bases between them. CDR1 and CDR2 from the germline V gene are SQVTM and ANQGSEA. The CDR3 sequence is 10 residues long. CDR3 nucleotide sequence: TGCAGCGTCGGGACCGGGGAGCTGTTTTTT. Translated: CSVGTGELFF.

This clone was seen a single time. The chain recombines TRBV6-2 or TRBV6-3 with TRBJ2-7; D is ambiguous. The CDR3 length is 12 residues. Germline V lookup: CDR1 MNHEY, CDR2 SVGEGT. The ends were cut back, 0 bases at V and 3 bases at J, with 3 bases in the middle. In nucleotides, the CDR3 is TGTGCCAGCAGTTACTCGGACTACGAGCAGTACTTC. The encoded protein is CASSYSDYEQYF.